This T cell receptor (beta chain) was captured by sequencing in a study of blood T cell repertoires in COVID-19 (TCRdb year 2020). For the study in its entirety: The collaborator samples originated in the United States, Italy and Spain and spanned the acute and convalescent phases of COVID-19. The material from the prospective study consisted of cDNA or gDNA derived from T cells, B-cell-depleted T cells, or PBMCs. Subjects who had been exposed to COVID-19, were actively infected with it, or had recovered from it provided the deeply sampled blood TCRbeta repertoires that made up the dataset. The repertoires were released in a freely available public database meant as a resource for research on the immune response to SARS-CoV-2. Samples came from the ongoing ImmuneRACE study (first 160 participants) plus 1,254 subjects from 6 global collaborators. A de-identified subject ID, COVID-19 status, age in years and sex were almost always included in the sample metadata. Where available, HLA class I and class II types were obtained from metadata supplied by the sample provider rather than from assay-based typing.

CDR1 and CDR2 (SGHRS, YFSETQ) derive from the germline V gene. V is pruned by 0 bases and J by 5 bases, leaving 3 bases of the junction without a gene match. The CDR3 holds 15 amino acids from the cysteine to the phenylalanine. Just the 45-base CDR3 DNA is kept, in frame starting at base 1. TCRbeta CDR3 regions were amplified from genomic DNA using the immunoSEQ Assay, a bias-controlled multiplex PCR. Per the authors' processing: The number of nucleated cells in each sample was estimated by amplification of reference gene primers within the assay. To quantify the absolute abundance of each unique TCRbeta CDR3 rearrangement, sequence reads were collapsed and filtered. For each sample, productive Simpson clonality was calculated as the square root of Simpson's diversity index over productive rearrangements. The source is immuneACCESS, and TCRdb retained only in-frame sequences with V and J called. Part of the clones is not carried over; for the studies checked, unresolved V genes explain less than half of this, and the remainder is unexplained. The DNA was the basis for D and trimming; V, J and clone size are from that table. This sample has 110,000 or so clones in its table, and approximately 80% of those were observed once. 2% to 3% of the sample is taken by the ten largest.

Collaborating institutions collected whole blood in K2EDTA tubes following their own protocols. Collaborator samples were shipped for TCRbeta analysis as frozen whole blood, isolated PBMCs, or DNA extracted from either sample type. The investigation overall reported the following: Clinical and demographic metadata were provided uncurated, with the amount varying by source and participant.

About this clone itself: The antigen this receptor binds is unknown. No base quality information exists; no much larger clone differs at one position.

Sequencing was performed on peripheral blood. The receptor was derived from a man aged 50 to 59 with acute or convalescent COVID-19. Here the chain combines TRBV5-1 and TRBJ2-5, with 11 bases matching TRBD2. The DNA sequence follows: TGCGCCAGCAGCTTGGATAGCGGGGGGGTGGAGACCCAGTACTTC. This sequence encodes CASSLDSGGVETQYF.